The next 27 T cell receptor beta chains were all read from a single sample in a study of blood T cell repertoires in COVID-19. Repertoires were generated with immunoSEQ multiplex PCR, while TCRdb's copy carries only in-frame clones and drops some. Of around 150,000 clones in the sample, about 85% were seen once. Sequenced: peripheral blood. Source of these receptors: a man aged 35-49 years with acute or convalescent COVID-19.

A note on this clone: The sample carries other DNA sequences with the same CDR3. The chain combines TRBV6-5 with TRBJ1-4; 9 bases agree with TRBD1. J gave up 8 bases and V 0 bases, and 4 bases lay outside the gene matches. CDR1 is MNHEY, CDR2 SVGAGI, per germline. There are 15 residues in the CDR3. The CDR3 loop is CASSYSGQGGEKLFF. The DNA of the CDR3 is TGTGCCAGCAGTTACTCGGGACAGGGAGGGGAAAAACTGTTTTTT.

The V and J genes are TRBV6-2 or TRBV6-3 and TRBJ2-7; D not certain. This CDR3 has 13 residues. Germline V lookup: CDR1 MNHEY, CDR2 SVGEGT. Trimming removed 2 bases from V and 0 bases from J, with 5 bases in between. CDR3 coding DNA: TGTGCCAGCAGTTACGAGCCCTCCTACGAGCAGTACTTC. Translated, it gives CASSYEPSYEQYF.

The rearrangement uses TRBV28 and TRBJ2-1, with 8 bases fitting TRBD1. Germline CDR1 reads MDHEN; CDR2 reads SYDVKM. This CDR3 has 15 residues. V lost 5 bases to trimming and J lost 3 bases; unmatched junction nucleotides: 6. CDR3 sequence: CASSKDRVDYNEQFF. For the CDR3, the DNA is TGTGCCAGCAGTAAGGACAGGGTGGACTACAATGAGCAGTTCTTC.

The chain links TRBV6-2 or TRBV6-3 to TRBJ2-5, with TRBD2 matching 14 bases. The CDR3 has 16 residues. With 5 bases clipped from V and 5 bases from J, the junction kept 7 bases outside the gene matches. CDR1 and CDR2 (germline): MNHEY, SVGEGT. The CDR3 sequence: CASSGGLAGGVETQYF. The CDR3 DNA follows: TGTGCCAGCAGTGGAGGACTAGCGGGGGGAGTGGAGACCCAGTACTTC.

The chain couples TRBV3-1 (or the pseudogene TRBV3-2) to TRBJ2-3; 8 nucleotides align to TRBD2. V trimming: 0 bases; J trimming: 2 bases; junction bases outside the gene matches: 4. CDR3 length: 16 residues. Germline V gives CDR1 LGHDT, CDR2 YNNKEL (reference sequence). The CDR3 loop is CASSQDDGGATDTQYF. The CDR3 DNA is TGTGCCAGCAGCCAAGACGACGGGGGGGCCACAGATACGCAGTATTTT.

The J gene is TRBJ2-5, the V gene TRBV7-9; 12 nucleotides match TRBD2. The CDR3 consists of 16 residues. Looked up from germline, CDR1 is SEHNR and CDR2 is FQNEAQ (reference sequence). The V gene end was trimmed by 5 bases and the J gene end by 5 bases; junction bases not matched to a gene: 9. The CDR3 is CASSPTLAGGRETQYF. CDR3 coding DNA: TGTGCCAGCAGCCCAACCCTAGCGGGGGGGCGGGAGACCCAGTACTTC.

This clone appeared once. The chain employs TRBV7-3 and TRBJ2-2; TRBD1 aligns across 8 bases. The germline V gene has CDR1 SGHTA and CDR2 FQGTGA. Germline trimming cut 1 base from V and 7 bases from J; bases unmatched to any gene: 11. This CDR3 is 17 amino acids long. The CDR3 here is CASSLMGGQGHSGELFF. The CDR3 DNA is TGTGCCAGCAGCTTAATGGGAGGACAGGGACATAGCGGGGAGCTGTTTTTT.

This clone was counted between two and nine times. This sequence joins TRBV23-1 and TRBJ1-1, with TRBD1 as a possible D gene (5 bases). TRBV23-1 is an open reading frame whose function is uncertain. V dropped 4 bases and J dropped 1 base, with 13 bases sitting between them. The CDR3 totals 15 residues. The CDR3 region is CASSLHGHRNTEAFF. The DNA of the CDR3 is TGCGCCAGCAGTCTGCACGGACACCGGAACACTGAAGCTTTCTTT.

The chain carries TRBV30 and TRBJ1-1; the D gene is possibly TRBD1 (5 bases). From germline, CDR1 is GTSNPN and CDR2 SVGIG (reference sequence). The CDR3 totals 16 residues. The V and J ends lost 4 bases and 3 bases respectively, with 21 bases between them. CDR3 nucleotide sequence: TGTGCCTGGAACAACCCCGGCGGGGGTCGGCACACTGAAGCTTTCTTT. Its protein product is CAWNNPGGGRHTEAFF.

The chain recombines TRBV3-1 (or the pseudogene TRBV3-2) with TRBJ1-1, with 12 bases that match TRBD1. The length of the CDR3 is 18 residues. Germline-derived CDR1 and CDR2 are LGHDT and YNNKEL (reference sequence). With V trimmed by 3 bases and J by 0 bases, 8 bases remained unmatched. The CDR3 protein is CASSQFAGTGGLNTEAFF. In DNA form, the CDR3 reads TGTGCCAGCAGCCAGTTTGCCGGGACAGGGGGCTTGAACACTGAAGCTTTCTTT.

This sequence joins TRBV4-2 and TRBJ2-1; TRBD2 aligns across 7 bases. Trimming removed 0 bases from V and 3 bases from J; junction bases left unmatched: 5. Germline V gene sequence: CDR1 LGHNA, CDR2 YNFKEQ. This CDR3 has 16 amino acids. CDR3 sequence: CASSQDLQRDYNEQFF. As DNA, the CDR3 is TGTGCCAGCAGCCAAGATCTCCAGCGGGACTACAATGAGCAGTTCTTC.

The V and J genes are TRBV5-6 and TRBJ1-5, with D perhaps TRBD1 (5 bases). The V end lost 2 bases, the J end lost 7 bases, and 13 bases lay between the germline ends. The CDR3 runs 14 residues. Per the germline V gene, CDR1 is SGHDT and CDR2 is YYEEEE. CDR3 protein: CASSFGGVRQPQHF. CDR3 in DNA: TGTGCCAGCAGCTTCGGAGGGGTAAGACAGCCCCAGCATTTT.

The genes are TRBV3-1 (or the pseudogene TRBV3-2) and TRBJ2-5; perhaps TRBD2 as D (5 bases). The CDR3 is 13 residues long. CDR1 LGHDT and CDR2 YNNKEL come from the germline V gene (reference sequence). The V and J ends lost 4 bases and 1 base respectively, with 7 bases between them. CDR3: CASSREFQETQYF. CDR3 nucleotides: TGTGCCAGCAGCCGGGAGTTCCAAGAGACCCAGTACTTC.

The rearrangement uses TRBV6-5 and TRBJ2-3; the D is unclear. This CDR3 is built from 14 residues. Trimming left V 5 bases short and J 2 bases short, with 11 bases between. Germline-derived CDR1 and CDR2 are MNHEY and SVGAGI. The CDR3, as DNA: TGTGCCAGCAGTCACCAGGTGGCCACAGATACGCAGTATTTT. This encodes CASSHQVATDTQYF.

The gene calls are TRBV10-3 and TRBJ2-2; 11 bases are a match to TRBD2. The germline V gene encodes CDR1 ENHRY and CDR2 SYGVKD. J was trimmed by 5 bases and V by 4 bases; bases with no gene match: 3. CDR3 length: 15 amino acids. The DNA for the CDR3 is TGTGCCATCAGTGTTGTAGCGGGGGGGACCGGGGAGCTGTTTTTT. Its translation: CAISVVAGGTGELFF.

The genes are TRBV4-2 and TRBJ2-1; D might be TRBD1 (6 bases). The CDR3 is 14 residues long. The ends were cut back, 4 bases at V and 8 bases at J, with 15 bases in the middle. Per the germline V gene, CDR1 is LGHNA and CDR2 is YNFKEQ. DNA for the CDR3: TGTGCCAGCAGCCCAGGGGTCGGGACGGATGAGCAGTTCTTC. It encodes CASSPGVGTDEQFF.

About this clone: The sample contains more than one DNA sequence encoding this CDR3. The rearrangement joins TRBV5-1 to TRBJ1-1, with D hard to call. The germline gives CDR1 SGHRS, CDR2 YFSETQ. This CDR3 contains 13 residues. The ends were cut back, 4 bases at V and 5 bases at J, with 12 bases in the middle. CDR3 DNA sequence: TGCGCCAGCAGCGCTACCGGTGGTACTGAAGCTTTCTTT. It encodes CASSATGGTEAFF.

The J gene is TRBJ2-2, the V gene TRBV7-9; D unresolved. V was trimmed by 5 bases and J by 2 bases, leaving 18 bases between them. Germline CDR1 reads SEHNR; CDR2 reads FQNEAQ (reference sequence). The CDR3 extends over 17 amino acids. The CDR3: CASSQGWALRNTGELFF. The CDR3 region has the DNA TGTGCCAGCAGCCAAGGATGGGCCCTGCGAAACACCGGGGAGCTGTTTTTT.

J is TRBJ2-7 and V is TRBV29-1; D uncertain. With 4 bases removed from V and 5 bases from J, the gap between germline ends came to 15 bases. CDR1 and CDR2 from the germline V gene are SQVTM and ANQGSEA. This CDR3 contains 13 residues. CDR3: CSVGYPLRHEQYF. CDR3 in DNA: TGCAGCGTTGGATATCCACTCAGGCACGAGCAGTACTTC.

The rearrangement links TRBV3-1 (or the pseudogene TRBV3-2) to TRBJ1-6; D possibly corresponds to TRBD1 (5 bases). Germline loops: CDR1 LGHDT, CDR2 YNNKEL (reference sequence). The CDR3 is 14 residues long. V lost 6 bases and J 6 bases, leaving 12 bases between the germline ends. CDR3 in amino acids: CASRTPGLNSPLHF. The CDR3 DNA is TGTGCCAGCAGGACCCCGGGACTTAATTCACCCCTCCACTTT.

This clone has more than one count but fewer than ten. The chain links TRBV5-1 to TRBJ2-1, with 9 bases that match TRBD2. V gave up 2 bases and J gave up 8 bases; unmatched junction bases: 11. The CDR3 length is 16 residues. Germline CDR1 is SGHRS and CDR2 is YFSETQ. The CDR3 loop reads CASSLAGGLLRDEQFF. DNA of the CDR3: TGCGCCAGCAGCTTAGCGGGGGGCTTACTTAGGGATGAGCAGTTCTTC.

The chain combines TRBV19 with TRBJ1-1, with unresolved D. This CDR3 is 14 amino acids long. Germline CDR1 reads LNHDA; CDR2 reads SQIVND (reference sequence). V was pared by 6 bases and J by 2 bases, with 13 bases between. Here the CDR3 reads CASRIEGTNTEAFF. CDR3 sequence (DNA): TGTGCCAGTAGAATCGAGGGAACCAACACTGAAGCTTTCTTT.

This rearrangement joins TRBV4-2 to TRBJ2-1; 12 nucleotides line up with TRBD2. Germline CDR1 reads LGHNA; CDR2 reads YNFKEQ. CDR3 length: 16 residues. V shed 1 base and J 10 bases; nucleotides not matched to a gene: 8. The CDR3 nucleotides are TGTGCCAGCAGCCAAGCCGATCTAGCGGGGGGGCGCGAGCAGTTCTTC. Amino acid sequence: CASSQADLAGGREQFF.

This chain links TRBV11-3 with TRBJ1-6; possibly TRBD1 for D (5 bases). The CDR3 has 18 amino acids. Germline V CDR1 and CDR2: SGHNT, YENEEA. Trimming took off 4 bases at V and 6 bases at J, with 22 bases between the two ends. The CDR3 coding sequence is TGTGCCAGCAGCTCCCTAGGGATGGGGCTCAGAGGTAATTCACCCCTCCACTTT. Translated, it gives CASSSLGMGLRGNSPLHF.

The chain recombines TRBV28 with TRBJ1-2; D not resolved. This CDR3 has 13 amino acids. Germline CDR1 MDHEN, CDR2 SYDVKM. The V end was cut by 3 bases, the J end by 4 bases, with 9 bases between. This CDR3 is CASSFNSPYGYTF. CDR3 nucleotides: TGTGCCAGCAGTTTCAACAGTCCCTATGGCTACACCTTC.

The rearrangement uses TRBV3-1 (or the pseudogene TRBV3-2) and TRBJ2-2; D gene unclear. Germline lookup yields CDR1 LGHDT and CDR2 YNNKEL (reference sequence). V lost 3 bases, J lost 4 bases, and 3 bases lay in between. The CDR3 loop spans 12 amino acids. In DNA, the CDR3 is TGTGCCAGCAGCCATCTCACCGGGGAGCTGTTTTTT. Translation: CASSHLTGELFF.

The V and J genes are TRBV28 and TRBJ2-7, with D possibly matching TRBD2 (6 bases). Trimming took 4 bases from V and 8 from J, leaving 12 bases between them. CDR1 and CDR2 from the germline V gene are MDHEN and SYDVKM. This CDR3 has 12 residues. The CDR3: CASSYGREQQYF. The CDR3 DNA follows: TGTGCCAGCAGTTACGGACGGGAGCAGCAGTACTTC.